This T cell receptor beta chain was recorded in a study of blood T cell repertoires in COVID-19. Overall study context: Sources were T cells, B-cell-depleted T cells, or PBMCs; the material itself was cDNA or gDNA.

TCRdb's table, derived via immunoSEQ multiplex PCR, lists solely in-frame clones and lacks some. The sample yields about 280,000 clones, about 85% seen once. CDR3 size: 14 residues. The sample taken for sequencing was peripheral blood. This TCR came from a human donor in a cohort sampled during active COVID-19. V usage is TRBV1 and J usage is TRBJ2-1; TRBD2, the table's D call, lacks a check against the DNA. TRBV1 is termed a pseudogene. CDR3 amino acids: CTSRGSGPVNEQFF. CDR3 in DNA: TGCACCAGCAGAGGAAGCGGACCAGTGAATGAGCAGTTCTTC.